Presented here are 15 T cell receptor beta chains from one specimen sequenced in a study of T-cell reconstitution after alpha-beta-depleted transplantation in children. Unique molecular identifiers were incorporated into the prepared TCRbeta library. TCRdb analysed the PCR reads with MiXCR anew, one entry per CDR3 protein. The repertoire includes around 240,000 distinct CDR3 sequences, approximately 9.8% of them detected once, and less than 6% sits in the top ten. Sequencing used PBMCs from the stem cell graft donor, obtained from the stem cell graft. Every receptor here comes from a human donor who donated a stem cell graft to a child with SCID.

In its sample, this clonotype was seen many times. The chain joins TRBV5-1 to TRBJ1-1; 8 nucleotides match TRBD1. Losses at the gene ends were 3 bases for V and 0 bases for J; bases not matched to a gene: 7. Germline CDR1 and CDR2: SGHRS and YFSETQ. The CDR3 sequence is 16 residues long. CDR3 bases: TGCGCCAGCAGCTCCGGGGTCAGGGGGCTGAACACTGAAGCTTTCTTT. Amino acid sequence: CASSSGVRGLNTEAFF.

Many counts were recorded for this clonotype. The chain has TRBV25-1 and TRBJ2-2, with D hard to call. CDR3 size: 13 residues. V shed 7 bases and J shed 4 bases, with 10 bases lying between them. Germline V gene sequence: CDR1 MGHDK, CDR2 SYGVNS. Here the CDR3 reads CASTSGLTGELFF. CDR3 sequence (DNA): TGTGCCAGCACCTCCGGGCTCACCGGGGAGCTGTTTTTT. The whole variable domain, remainder taken from reference TRBV25-1 and TRBJ2-2, is EADIYQTPRYLVIGTGKKITLECSQTMGHDKMYWYQQDPGMELHLIHYSYGVNSTEKGDLSSESTVSRIRTEHFPLTLESARPSHTSQYLCASTSGLTGELFFGEGSRLTVL.

This clonotype appeared many times. The chain recombines TRBV7-2 with TRBJ2-1; 7 positions agree with TRBD2. Germline values: CDR1 SGHTA, CDR2 FQGNSA. This CDR3 is 16 amino acids long. V lost 4 bases to trimming and J lost 7 bases; unmatched junction nucleotides: 13. As DNA, the CDR3 is TGTGCCAGCAGCTCTTTAACGGGGGGAAAGGGGAATGAGCAGTTCTTC. Translation: CASSSLTGGKGNEQFF.

This clonotype was seen many times. The J gene is TRBJ2-1, the V gene TRBV5-1; 14 bases match TRBD2. CDR3 size: 16 residues. Germline V gene sequence: CDR1 SGHRS, CDR2 YFSETQ. With V trimmed by 4 bases and J by 7 bases, 7 bases remained unmatched. The chain's CDR3 is CASSPGLAGGRNEQFF. CDR3 coding DNA: TGCGCCAGCAGCCCCGGACTAGCGGGGGGAAGAAATGAGCAGTTCTTC.

This clonotype was recorded only once. With a much larger clone just one base away, this may be a read error. This chain joins TRBV18 and TRBJ1-1; D ambiguous. Germline CDR1 reads KGHSH; CDR2 reads LQKENI. V lost 3 bases and J lost 2, with 13 bases in between. This CDR3 region has 15 residues. In DNA, the CDR3 is TGTGCCAGCTCACCCCAGTGGGAGGTTAACACTGAAGCTTTCTTT. Its protein product is CASSPQWEVNTEAFF. Drawing the rest from reference TRBV18 and TRBJ1-1, the complete variable domain is NAGVMQNPRHLVRRRGQEARLRCSPMKGHSHVYWYRQLPEEGLKFMVYLQKENIIDESGMPKERFSAEFPKEGPSILRIQQVVRGDSAAYFCASSPQWEVNTEAFFGQGTRLTVV.

This clonotype was counted at least ten times. This chain uses TRBV29-1 with TRBJ1-2, with TRBD1 identical over 10 bases. The CDR3 contains 16 residues. The ends lost 7 bases at V and 0 bases at J; junction bases unmatched: 11. Germline CDR1 is SQVTM and CDR2 is ANQGSEA. CDR3 coding DNA: TGCAGCGCCGAACCCAGACAGGGGGCGTCTAACTATGGCTACACCTTC. It is translated as CSAEPRQGASNYGYTF. The full variable domain, rest sourced from reference TRBV29-1 and TRBJ1-2, is SAVISQKPSRDICQRGTSLTIQCQVDSQVTMMFWYRQQPGQSLTLIATANQGSEATYESGFVIDKFPISRPNLTFSTLTVSNMSPEDSSIYLCSAEPRQGASNYGYTFGSGTRLTVV.

This clonotype was observed at least ten times. The chain is built from TRBV20-1 and TRBJ1-2; a possible D gene is TRBD1 (5 bases). CDR1 DFQATT and CDR2 SNEGSKA come from the germline V gene (reference sequence). The CDR3 loop spans 12 amino acids. V was clipped by 2 bases and J by 8 bases, with 12 bases between them. In DNA, the CDR3 is TGCAGTGCTAGATCGGGCAGGGACGGCTACACCTTC. As protein: CSARSGRDGYTF.

V is TRBV5-5 and J is TRBJ2-1, with 7 bases matching TRBD2. Unmatched junction bases numbered 6, after V lost 2 bases and J lost 4 bases. Per the germline V gene, CDR1 is SGHKS and CDR2 is YYEKEE (reference sequence). The CDR3 length is 15 residues. The CDR3 DNA reads TGTGCCAGCAGCTTAGGGGCGGGGGTATACAATGAGCAGTTCTTC. Its translation: CASSLGAGVYNEQFF. The full variable domain, rest sourced from reference TRBV5-5 and TRBJ2-1, is DAGVTQSPTHLIKTRGQQVTLRCSPISGHKSVSWYQQVLGQGPQFIFQYYEKEERGRGNFPDRFSARQFPNYSSELNVNALLLGDSALYLCASSLGAGVYNEQFFGPGTRLTVL.

This clonotype came up many times. This chain uses TRBV5-1 with TRBJ2-7, with a tentative D call TRBD1 (6 bases). The CDR3 is made up of 13 amino acids. Deletions cut 2 bases from V and 7 bases from J, with 13 bases between. Germline CDR1 SGHRS, CDR2 YFSETQ. CDR3 sequence (DNA): TGCGCCAGCAGCTTAGGAACAGGGTGGGAGCAGTACTTC. As protein: CASSLGTGWEQYF.

This clonotype was seen at least ten times. This chain links TRBV5-1 with TRBJ1-2, with 8 bases fitting TRBD1. With 0 bases clipped from V and 7 bases from J, the junction kept 5 bases outside the gene matches. Germline lookup yields CDR1 SGHRS and CDR2 YFSETQ. This CDR3 has 14 residues. CDR3 protein: CASSLEGQDGGYTF. Here the CDR3 DNA reads TGCGCCAGCAGCTTGGAGGGACAGGACGGTGGCTACACCTTC.

This clonotype was observed many times. V is TRBV12-3 or TRBV12-4 and J is TRBJ1-2, with D possibly being TRBD1 (5 bases). The CDR3 loop spans 15 amino acids. Trimming left V 3 bases short and J 3 bases short, with 14 bases between. The CDR3 coding sequence is TGTGCCAGCAGTTTCCGACAGAGACTTCACTATGGCTACACCTTC. As protein: CASSFRQRLHYGYTF.

This clonotype was observed at least ten times. The chain joins TRBV12-3 or TRBV12-4 to TRBJ1-1; D perhaps matches TRBD1 (5 bases). The V and J ends lost 8 bases and 6 bases respectively, with 13 bases between them. The CDR3 runs 12 residues. The CDR3 is CASRRGVAEAFF. CDR3 in DNA: TGTGCCAGCCGACGGGGGGTCGCTGAAGCTTTCTTT.

This clonotype has at least ten counts. The chain recombines TRBV5-1 with TRBJ2-5, with TRBD1 matching 7 bases. This CDR3 contains 14 residues. Trimming at V came to 5 bases and at J to 2 bases, leaving 6 bases not matched to a gene. In germline, CDR1 is SGHRS, CDR2 YFSETQ. As DNA, the CDR3 is TGCGCCAGCAGTTCCGGACAGGTACAAGAGACCCAGTACTTC. Translated, it gives CASSSGQVQETQYF.

On this clonotype itself: A much larger clone lies one base from this, so it may be a read error. The conserved phenylalanine or tryptophan is not found at the CDR3 terminus, so this likely reflects a read error. The chain has TRBV5-1 and TRBJ1-2, with 10 positions matching TRBD1. This CDR3 has 16 amino acids. V gave up 4 bases and J gave up 0 bases; unmatched junction bases: 6. Germline CDR1 is SGHRS and CDR2 is YFSETQ. The CDR3: CASSLGTGDANYGYTL. Written as DNA, the CDR3 is TGCGCCAGCAGCCTCGGGACAGGGGACGCTAACTATGGCTACACCCTC.

The sample holds many counts of this clonotype. CDR3 sequence (DNA): TGTGCCAGCAGTTTAACCACAGGGACCCCCTACAATGAGCAGTTCTTC. As protein: CASSLTTGTPYNEQFF. V gene TRBV12-3 or TRBV12-4 combines with J gene TRBJ2-1; possibly TRBD1 for D (6 bases). V gave up 2 bases and J gave up 2 bases, with 13 bases separating them. This CDR3 contains 16 residues.